The 15 T cell receptor beta chains listed next were all sequenced from one sample in a study. Cells sorted as Tregs were CD4+, CD25+ and CD127-/low. TCRdb processed the 5' RACE reads anew with MiXCR; each CDR3 protein has one entry. The sample lists about 57,000 distinct CDR3 sequences; about 28% were seen once. The source material was tumor-infiltrating Tregs sorted from the breast tumor. These receptor sequences come from a female donor with breast cancer.

At least ten counts were recorded for this clonotype. The chain couples TRBV4-2 to TRBJ2-7; 7 positions match TRBD2. Germline V lookup: CDR1 LGHNA, CDR2 YNFKEQ. This CDR3 is 14 amino acids long. The V segment lost 2 bases and the J segment 6 bases; nucleotides outside the gene matches: 7. The CDR3 reads CASSQRGLDSEQYF. CDR3 DNA sequence: TGTGCCAGCAGCCAACGTGGACTAGACTCCGAGCAGTACTTC.

This chain connects TRBV5-1 to TRBJ2-2, with TRBD1 identical over 9 bases. Unmatched junction bases numbered 10, after V lost 4 bases and J lost 6 bases. The CDR3 covers 16 residues. Per the germline V gene, CDR1 is SGHRS and CDR2 is YFSETQ. This chain's CDR3 is CASSDPGQGDAGELFF. CDR3 sequence (DNA): TGCGCCAGCAGCGATCCGGGACAGGGTGATGCCGGGGAGCTGTTTTTT.

The CDR3 nucleotides are TGTGCCAGCAGTTCCACAGGGGGGGGTGAGCAGTTCTTC. It translates to CASSSTGGGEQFF. The chain links TRBV6-5 to TRBJ2-1, with a possible D match to TRBD1 (8 bases). Looked up from germline, CDR1 is MNHEY and CDR2 is SVGAGI. The CDR3 extends over 13 amino acids. The V end was cut by 4 bases, the J end by 9 bases, with 13 bases between.

This clonotype was seen ten or more times. V usage is TRBV6-5 and J usage is TRBJ1-2; TRBD1 matches 9 bases. CDR1 MNHEY and CDR2 SVGAGI come from the germline V gene. V trimming: 6 bases; J trimming: 4 bases; junction bases outside the gene matches: 6. The CDR3 has 14 amino acids. CDR3 DNA: TGTGCCAGCAGGACGAACAGGGGGCCCTATGGCTACACCTTC. Protein sequence: CASRTNRGPYGYTF.

The chain links TRBV20-1 to TRBJ2-1; 7 bases are shared with TRBD1. The germline CDR1 and CDR2 sequences are DFQATT and SNEGSKA (reference sequence). The V and J ends lost 5 bases and 8 bases, in that order; junction bases with no gene match: 15. The CDR3 is 15 residues long. CDR3: CSAPSTGKVRYEQFF. The CDR3, as DNA: TGCAGTGCTCCCTCGACAGGGAAGGTGAGGTATGAGCAGTTCTTC.

By proportion, this clonotype is medium-sized. The chain carries TRBV15 and TRBJ2-7, with 7 bases fitting TRBD1. Trimming took 0 bases from V and 4 from J; bases not matched to a gene: 3. Looked up from germline, CDR1 is LNHNV and CDR2 is YYDKDF (reference sequence). This CDR3 is 14 amino acids long. For the CDR3, the DNA is TGTGCCACCAGCAGAGATTTACAGGGGTACGAGCAGTACTTC. The encoded protein is CATSRDLQGYEQYF. Using reference TRBV15 and TRBJ2-7 for the parts outside the CDR3, the full variable domain is DAMVIQNPRYQVTQFGKPVTLSCSQTLNHNVMYWYQQKSSQAPKLLFHYYDKDFNNEADTPDNFQSRRPNTSFCFLDIRSPGLGDTAMYLCATSRDLQGYEQYFGPGTRLTVT.

DNA for the CDR3: TGTGCCAGCAGTTTAGGGGACAGGTTGGGGACAGATACGCAGTATTTT. As protein: CASSLGDRLGTDTQYF. V and J are TRBV27 and TRBJ2-3; 8 bases are a match to TRBD1. The CDR3 length is 16 residues. With 2 bases clipped from V and 3 bases from J, the junction kept 7 bases outside the gene matches. Germline CDR1 and CDR2: MNHEY and SMNVEV (reference sequence).

About this clonotype itself: The junction departs from the called germline gene at one end, perhaps through a read error. V gene TRBV11-2 combines with J gene TRBJ2-2, with D possibly TRBD1 on 7 matching bases. Germline assignment: CDR1 SGHAT and CDR2 FQNNGV. This CDR3 has 15 residues. This CDR3 is CATEDRAGNTGELLF. For the CDR3, the DNA is TGTGCCACCGAAGACAGGGCGGGGAACACCGGGGAGCTGCTTTTT.

The gene calls are TRBV27 and TRBJ2-7; no definite D call. CDR1 and CDR2 from the germline V gene are MNHEY and SMNVEV (reference sequence). The CDR3 is 12 amino acids. Trimming took 7 bases from V and 3 from J, leaving 10 bases between them. The CDR3 protein is CASKELYYEQYF. CDR3 coding DNA: TGTGCCAGCAAAGAACTATACTACGAGCAGTACTTC.

In its sample, this clonotype was seen a few times. The V and J genes are TRBV2 and TRBJ1-1, with D perhaps TRBD1 (6 bases). The CDR3 spans 13 residues. Trimming cost V 4 bases and J 1 base, with 7 bases left between them. Germline V CDR1 and CDR2: SNHLY, FYNNEI. CDR3 residues: CASSADRNTEAFF. The CDR3 DNA reads TGTGCCAGCAGTGCGGACAGGAACACTGAAGCTTTCTTT.

This clonotype was detected only a few times. This chain links TRBV9 with TRBJ2-7; D not resolved. Germline V CDR1 and CDR2: SGDLS, YYNGEE. CDR3 length equals 15 residues. Trimming cost V 0 bases and J 4 bases, with 14 bases left between them. The CDR3 is CASSVGVNTPYEQYF. Written as DNA, the CDR3 is TGTGCCAGCAGCGTAGGGGTAAACACCCCGTACGAGCAGTACTTC. Using reference TRBV9 and TRBJ2-7 for the parts outside the CDR3, the full variable domain is DSGVTQTPKHLITATGQRVTLRCSPRSGDLSVYWYQQSLDQGLQFLIQYYNGEERAKGNILERFSAQQFPDLHSELNLSSLELGDSALYFCASSVGVNTPYEQYFGPGTRLTVT.

This clonotype was counted at least ten times. The chain recombines TRBV6-5 with TRBJ1-3; no definite D call. Germline CDR1 reads MNHEY; CDR2 reads SVGAGI. The CDR3 is made up of 15 amino acids. V gave up 6 bases and J gave up 1 base, with 13 bases separating them. The CDR3 reads CASSKRADSGNTIYF. The CDR3 DNA reads TGTGCCAGCAGCAAAAGGGCGGATTCTGGAAACACCATATATTTT.

About this clonotype itself: A much larger clonotype is one base distant, so this may be a read error. This chain connects TRBV9 to TRBJ1-2; tentatively, D is TRBD1 (5 bases). The CDR3 runs 14 residues. CDR1 and CDR2 from the germline V gene are SGDLS and YYNGEE. For the CDR3, the DNA is TGTACCAGCACTGACAGTCCCACCGACTATGGCTACACCTTC. Its protein product is CTSTDSPTDYGYTF. Filled out from reference TRBV9 and TRBJ1-2, the complete variable domain reads DSGVTQTPKHLITATGQRVTLRCSPRSGDLSVYWYQQSLDQGLQFLIQYYNGEERAKGNILERFSAQQFPDLHSELNLSSLELGDSALYFCTSTDSPTDYGYTFGSGTRLTVV.

Concerning this clonotype: One end of the junction varies from germline; a read error may be responsible. The chain is built from TRBV5-1 and TRBJ2-2; TRBD1 might be the D (6 bases). The CDR3 is 15 amino acids. Germline V gives CDR1 SGHRS, CDR2 YFSETQ. As DNA, the CDR3 is TGCGCCAGCAGCAGGACAGAACCGAACACCGGGGAGCCGTTTTTT. Encoded protein: CASSRTEPNTGEPFF. The whole variable domain, filled in from reference TRBV5-1 and TRBJ2-2, reads KAGVTQTPRYLIKTRGQQVTLSCSPISGHRSVSWYQQTPGQGLQFLFEYFSETQRNKGNFPGRFSGRQFSNSRSEMNVSTLELGDSALYLCASSRTEPNTGEPFFGEGSRLTVL.

V is TRBV6-2 or TRBV6-3 and J is TRBJ1-5, with D perhaps TRBD1 (6 bases). Germline CDR1 reads MNHEY; CDR2 reads SVGEGT. CDR3 length: 14 residues. Trimming removed 2 bases at V and 6 bases at J, with 11 bases between. CDR3 nucleotides: TGTGCCAGCAGTTACGGAGGGGGAGGTCAGCCCCAGCATTTT. Amino acid sequence: CASSYGGGGQPQHF.